This T cell receptor beta chain was sequenced in a study of early T cells in non-severe SARS-CoV-2 infection. CDR3 length: 16 residues. From germline, CDR1 is DFQATT and CDR2 SNEGSKA (reference sequence). Between the trimmed V and J ends, which lost 0 bases and 0 bases, there was a span of 12 bases. From the 5' RACE reads, TCRdb called clonotypes with MiXCR, one entry per CDR3 protein. Here the sample spans tens of thousands of distinct CDR3 sequences, roughly 4.5% being singletons. There are many counts of this clonotype. This TCR was sampled from an adult who was a healthcare worker with PCR-confirmed SARS-CoV-2 infection or an uninfected control (not recorded which). The rearrangement uses TRBV20-1 and TRBJ2-1; D could derive from TRBD1 or TRBD2 (6 bases each). Sequences were obtained from whole blood. The CDR3 DNA reads as TGCAGTGCTAGAGATCTGGGGGGCCCCTCCTACAATGAGCAGTTCTTC. This codes for CSARDLGGPSYNEQFF.